Shown below are 9 T cell receptor beta chains from a single sample sequenced in a study of T cells after yellow fever vaccination. One entry per CDR3 protein, called by TCRdb with MiXCR from the 5' RACE reads. The sample has 280,000 or so distinct CDR3 sequences, about 10% seen once. This material consisted of CD4+ T cells sorted from PBMCs, taken 5 days after the yellow fever booster vaccination. All receptors derive from a man aged 18 to 35 who received the YFV17D yellow fever vaccine.

The rearrangement links TRBV29-1 to TRBJ1-2; D possibly corresponds to TRBD1 (6 bases). CDR1 SQVTM and CDR2 ANQGSEA come from the germline V gene. This CDR3 comprises 13 residues. V was pared by 4 bases and J by 7 bases, with 16 bases between. CDR3: CSVALTGSRGYTF. The CDR3 DNA reads as TGCAGCGTTGCGCTTACAGGGTCCCGTGGCTACACCTTC. Full variable domain (missing parts from reference TRBV29-1 and TRBJ1-2): SAVISQKPSRDICQRGTSLTIQCQVDSQVTMMFWYRQQPGQSLTLIATANQGSEATYESGFVIDKFPISRPNLTFSTLTVSNMSPEDSSIYLCSVALTGSRGYTFGSGTRLTVV.

This clonotype was seen ten or more times. J is TRBJ2-5 and V is TRBV4-1; D not resolved. Trimming removed 0 bases from V and 5 bases from J, with 10 bases in between. The germline CDR1 and CDR2 sequences are MGHRA and YSYEKL. The length of the CDR3 is 14 residues. In DNA form, the CDR3 reads TGCGCCAGCAGCCAAGATGCCGGGCAGGAGACCCAGTACTTC. Its translation: CASSQDAGQETQYF.

In its sample, this clonotype was seen a few times. This chain links TRBV5-4 with TRBJ2-7; 8 bases are shared with TRBD2. Per germline, CDR1 SGHNT and CDR2 YYREEE (reference sequence). J lost 6 bases, V lost 1 base, and 6 bases had no gene match. This CDR3 contains 14 residues. CDR3 coding DNA: TGTGCCAGCAGCTTGAGGGCGGGGGGCCTCGAGCAGTACTTC. Residues: CASSLRAGGLEQYF.

This clonotype has a handful of counts. The rearrangement joins TRBV20-1 to TRBJ1-1; D might be TRBD1 (5 bases). Germline CDR1 reads DFQATT; CDR2 reads SNEGSKA (reference sequence). The CDR3 spans 13 residues. V lost 6 bases, J lost 1 base, and 12 bases lay in between. CDR3 amino acids: CSAIGGWNTEAFF. The CDR3 DNA reads TGCAGTGCAATCGGGGGATGGAACACTGAAGCTTTCTTT.

This chain uses TRBV7-3 with TRBJ2-1, with TRBD2 matching 7 bases. Unmatched junction bases numbered 8, after V lost 4 bases and J lost 11 bases. This CDR3 region has 13 residues. Germline V gene lookup returns CDR1 SGHTA and CDR2 FQGTGA. DNA for the CDR3: TGTGCCAGCAGCTCGCTCGGGGGAGGGAAGCAGTTCTTC. Translation: CASSSLGGGKQFF.

The J gene is TRBJ2-2, the V gene TRBV4-3; tentatively, D is TRBD2 (6 bases). Trimming stripped 3 bases from V and 8 bases from J, with 16 bases between. CDR1 and CDR2 from the germline V gene are LGHNA and YSLEER. CDR3 length equals 15 residues. DNA of the CDR3: TGCGCCAGCAGCCATTCTGAGCGGGCCCCGGGGGAGCTGTTTTTT. This codes for CASSHSERAPGELFF.

This clonotype has only a few counts. V is TRBV3-1 and J is TRBJ1-1, with 7 bases lining up with TRBD1. The CDR3 is 14 amino acids. With 7 bases clipped from V and 4 bases from J, the junction kept 9 bases outside the gene matches. Germline CDR1 is LGHDT and CDR2 is YNNKEL (reference sequence). The CDR3 nucleotides are TGTGCCAGCATGTACCGACAGGGAAGCACTGAAGCTTTCTTT. Its translation: CASMYRQGSTEAFF.

This clonotype was detected ten times or more. V is TRBV5-6 and J is TRBJ2-3, with D tentatively TRBD1 (6 bases). The germline gives CDR1 SGHDT, CDR2 YYEEEE. The CDR3 sequence is 15 residues long. Trimming pared 0 bases from V and 6 bases from J, leaving 14 bases between. The CDR3 DNA follows: TGTGCCAGCAGCTTGGTGGGGGCGCACGGGGATACGCAGTATTTT. This sequence encodes CASSLVGAHGDTQYF.

The gene calls are TRBV19 and TRBJ1-1, with 9 bases aligning to TRBD1. This CDR3 is 12 amino acids long. V was clipped by 4 bases and J by 11 bases; unmatched bases: 5. The germline gives CDR1 LNHDA, CDR2 SQIVND (reference sequence). The DNA for the CDR3 is TGTGCCAGTAGTACCCGGGACAGGGAGGCTTTCTTT. Residues: CASSTRDREAFF.